This TCR beta chain was captured by sequencing in a study of T cell responses to AZD1222 COVID-19 vaccine. Second-dose groups at about 4 or about 12 weeks were pooled. The table came from immunoSEQ multiplex PCR; TCRdb's copy has only in-frame clones and leaves some out. The table has roughly 120,000 clones, about 90% seen once. The sequence came from an adult who received the AZD1222 COVID-19 vaccine. The sample here was peripheral blood, taken 28 days after the second AZD1222 dose.

CDR3 sequence: CASRGQGLGGYEQYF. CDR3 bases: TGTGCCAGCAGGGGACAGGGGCTAGGTGGCTACGAGCAGTACTTC. V is TRBV6-5 and J is TRBJ2-7; the match to TRBD1 covers 10 bases. Germline V gene sequence: CDR1 MNHEY, CDR2 SVGAGI. This CDR3 is built from 15 residues. The V and J ends lost 6 bases and 3 bases, in that order; junction bases with no gene match: 8.